This entry concerns a single T cell receptor (beta chain). Germline loops: CDR1 SGHTA, CDR2 FQGTGA. The ends were cut back, 2 bases at V and 4 bases at J, with 8 bases in the middle. The length of the CDR3 is 13 residues. This sample was taken from a study of control samples from healthy donors and cancer patients. Libraries were prepared by immunoSEQ multiplex PCR; TCRdb keeps only in-frame clonotypes and omits some of them. The sample holds some 200,000 clones, approximately 92% seen once. What was sequenced was blood. The TCR was taken from a man younger than 30 in good health. The chain is built from TRBV7-3 and TRBJ1-1, with a possible D match to TRBD1 (6 bases). The CDR3 bases are TGTGCCAGCAGCTTACAGGGGAGCACTGAAGCTTTCTTT. Amino acid sequence: CASSLQGSTEAFF.